A single sample is the source of the 21 T cell receptor beta chains below, sequenced in a study of identical twins. MiXCR, applied by TCRdb to the 5' RACE reads, yields one record per CDR3 protein. The sample holds approximately 1.8 million distinct CDR3 sequences, roughly a third seen once. Sequencing input: cord blood. The receptors derive from a newborn girl in good health.

This clonotype was seen a handful of times. In nucleotides, the CDR3 is TGTGCCAGCAGGGGACTAGCGGGAAGTTCCTACAATGAGCAGTTCTTC. It specifies CASRGLAGSSYNEQFF. The chain links TRBV12-3 or TRBV12-4 to TRBJ2-1; TRBD2 matches 13 bases. The CDR3 has 16 amino acids. V trimming: 6 bases; J trimming: 1 base; junction bases outside the gene matches: 3.

The chain uses TRBV25-1 and TRBJ1-2; unclear D gene. Germline CDR1 MGHDK, CDR2 SYGVNS. Trimming stripped 0 bases from V and 1 base from J, with 12 bases between. CDR3 length: 16 residues. Here the CDR3 DNA reads TGTGCCAGCAGTGAATACGGGGTACAGTATAACTATGGCTACACCTTC. Its translation: CASSEYGVQYNYGYTF.

The J gene is TRBJ2-5, the V gene TRBV20-1, with TRBD2 identical over 11 bases. J lost 4 bases, V lost 5 bases, and 9 bases had no gene match. Germline loops: CDR1 DFQATT, CDR2 SNEGSKA (reference sequence). This CDR3 region has 15 residues. The CDR3 reads CSAGPGLAGGETQYF. The CDR3 DNA reads as TGCAGTGCTGGACCCGGGCTAGCGGGGGGAGAGACCCAGTACTTC.

J is TRBJ2-3 and V is TRBV12-3 or TRBV12-4, with 8 positions matching TRBD2. This CDR3 spans 20 amino acids. V lost 3 bases to trimming and J lost 0 bases; unmatched junction nucleotides: 17. In DNA, the CDR3 is TGTGCCAGCAGTTTTATCTCGAGGGTACTAGCGGAGCTCAGCACAGATACGCAGTATTTT. Encoded protein: CASSFISRVLAELSTDTQYF.

There are a few counts of this clonotype. The chain links TRBV3-1 to TRBJ1-1; D remains unclear. Germline CDR1 reads LGHDT; CDR2 reads YNNKEL (reference sequence). This CDR3 comprises 14 residues. The V end lost 0 bases, the J end lost 5 bases, and 10 bases lay between the germline ends. The CDR3 loop reads CASSQDRRNTEAFF. The CDR3 DNA sequence: TGTGCCAGCAGCCAAGATCGGAGAAATACTGAAGCTTTCTTT.

This clonotype showed up just once. The J gene is TRBJ2-2, the V gene TRBV20-1; 9 bases align to TRBD2. The CDR3 has 16 amino acids. Germline V gene lookup returns CDR1 DFQATT and CDR2 SNEGSKA (reference sequence). Losses at the gene ends were 1 base for V and 3 bases for J; bases not matched to a gene: 6. Here the CDR3 DNA reads TGCAGTGCTAGAGTAGCGGGACTAGCTTACACCGGGGAGCTGTTTTTT. Protein: CSARVAGLAYTGELFF.

This clonotype appeared a few times. The chain carries TRBV25-1 and TRBJ2-3, with 16 bases lining up with TRBD2. V lost 4 bases to trimming and J lost 4 bases; unmatched junction nucleotides: 8. CDR1 is MGHDK, CDR2 SYGVNS, per germline. This CDR3 has 18 residues. CDR3 sequence: CASSVSGTSGGASDTQYF. The CDR3 DNA reads TGTGCCAGCAGTGTATCCGGGACTAGCGGGGGGGCCTCAGATACGCAGTATTTT.

This clonotype was picked up a small number of times. This chain links TRBV4-2 with TRBJ2-7; 14 nucleotides match TRBD2. The germline gives CDR1 LGHNA, CDR2 YNFKEQ. The CDR3 consists of 20 residues. The trim removed 4 bases at V and 3 bases at J, leaving 17 bases unmatched. CDR3 sequence (DNA): TGTGCCAGCAGCCGAAAAGGGGGGGGACTAGCGGGAGTCCCGGACTACGAGCAGTACTTC. Translating it yields CASSRKGGGLAGVPDYEQYF.

The chain has TRBV12-3 or TRBV12-4 and TRBJ2-7; the match to TRBD1 covers 7 bases. The CDR3 extends over 12 amino acids. With V trimmed by 5 bases and J by 6 bases, 4 bases remained unmatched. CDR3 sequence: CASSTGQREQYF. The CDR3 bases are TGTGCCAGCAGTACGGGACAGCGCGAGCAGTACTTC.

This clonotype turned up a few times. The rearrangement joins TRBV24-1 to TRBJ2-5; TRBD2 matches at 10 bases. The germline V gene encodes CDR1 KGHDR and CDR2 SFDVKD. This CDR3 region has 17 residues. V lost 1 base to trimming and J lost 4 bases; unmatched junction nucleotides: 8. CDR3 nucleotides: TGTGCCACCAGTGATTTCCTCCTAGCGGGGGTCGGAGAGACCCAGTACTTC. This encodes CATSDFLLAGVGETQYF.

This clonotype was found a few times. This sequence joins TRBV3-1 and TRBJ2-6, with TRBD1 matching over 7 bases. The CDR3 has 17 residues. Trimming at V came to 4 bases and at J to 0 bases, leaving 6 bases not matched to a gene. Germline CDR1 is LGHDT and CDR2 is YNNKEL (reference sequence). The CDR3 here is CASSLGQAYSGANVLTF. The CDR3 DNA sequence: TGTGCCAGCAGCCTCGGACAGGCCTACTCTGGGGCCAACGTCCTGACTTTC.

This chain joins TRBV6-1 and TRBJ2-5, with 7 bases matching TRBD1. The J segment lost 8 bases and the V segment lost 4 bases, leaving 7 bases of the junction unmatched. The germline V gene encodes CDR1 MNHNS and CDR2 SASEGT. This CDR3 has 13 residues. The CDR3, as DNA: TGTGCCAGCAGTGGGTCAGGGGGTGATACCCAGTACTTC. Its translation is CASSGSGGDTQYF.

This clonotype was detected a few times. The chain employs TRBV12-3 or TRBV12-4 and TRBJ2-7, with 14 bases matching TRBD2. The CDR3 runs 18 residues. The V and J ends lost 3 bases and 2 bases, in that order; junction bases with no gene match: 9. The CDR3: CASSFGTSGGPTTYEQYF. Here the CDR3 DNA reads TGTGCCAGCAGTTTTGGGACTAGCGGGGGCCCTACTACCTACGAGCAGTACTTC.

This clonotype has just a few counts. A much larger clone is a single base away; this may be a read error. The chain recombines TRBV20-1 with TRBJ2-3, with a possible D match to TRBD2 (5 bases). This CDR3 comprises 12 residues. CDR1 is DFQATT, CDR2 SNEGSKA, per germline (reference sequence). CDR3 sequence (DNA): TGCAGTGCTAGGGACTTCACAGATACGCTGTATTTT. Translation gives CSARDFTDTLYF.

This clonotype was observed a few times. The chain employs TRBV18 and TRBJ2-7; TRBD2 aligns across 8 bases. The CDR3 is made up of 17 amino acids. V was clipped by 5 bases and J by 2 bases; unmatched bases: 14. Germline-derived CDR1 and CDR2 are KGHSH and LQKENI. The CDR3 nucleotides read TGTGCCAGCTCAAAATTGGTGAGCGGGAGTGCCCCCTACGAGCAGTACTTC. Residues: CASSKLVSGSAPYEQYF.

This clonotype was found once. V and J are TRBV12-3 or TRBV12-4 and TRBJ1-6; unclear D gene. The CDR3 covers 18 residues. V was cut by 2 bases and J by 0 bases, with 14 bases left in between. CDR3 residues: CASSLCSRCSSYNSPLHF. For the CDR3, the DNA is TGTGCCAGCAGTTTATGCTCCCGCTGTAGCTCCTATAATTCACCCCTCCACTTT.

This clonotype has just a few counts. This chain links TRBV13 with TRBJ1-1; 7 nucleotides match TRBD1. This CDR3 is 15 amino acids long. The germline V gene has CDR1 PRHDT and CDR2 FYEKMQ (reference sequence). V lost 8 bases, J lost 1 base, and 10 bases stayed unmatched. This chain's CDR3 is CASVPSTGPNTEAFF. For the CDR3, the DNA is TGTGCCAGCGTCCCCTCGACAGGGCCGAACACTGAAGCTTTCTTT. Based on the CDR3 plus reference TRBV13 and TRBJ1-1, the full variable domain is AAGVIQSPRHLIKEKRETATLKCYPIPRHDTVYWYQQGPGQDPQFLISFYEKMQSDKGSIPDRFSAQQFSDYHSELNMSSLELGDSALYFCASVPSTGPNTEAFFGQGTRLTVV.

This clonotype was observed a few times. The chain carries TRBV20-1 and TRBJ1-5; weak D call: TRBD1 (5 bases). The length of the CDR3 is 15 residues. Germline assignment: CDR1 DFQATT and CDR2 SNEGSKA (reference sequence). V lost 5 bases and J lost 2, with 16 bases in between. The CDR3 DNA reads as TGCAGTGCTCGCCCCCAATGGGGCGGCAATCAGCCCCAGCATTTT. Translation: CSARPQWGGNQPQHF.

V gene TRBV16 combines with J gene TRBJ2-4; TRBD1 might be the D (6 bases). Between the trimmed V and J ends, which lost 1 base and 13 bases, there was a span of 11 bases. Germline CDR1 reads KGHSY; CDR2 reads FQNENV. The CDR3 runs 12 residues. The CDR3 loop is CASSQLGGEQYF. The CDR3 DNA is TGTGCCAGCAGCCAATTAGGGGGTGAGCAGTACTTC.

CDR3 in amino acids: CASSFGTIGRMYNEQFF. CDR3 nucleotides: TGTGCCAGCAGCTTCGGGACTATCGGGAGAATGTACAATGAGCAGTTCTTC. J is TRBJ2-1 and V is TRBV11-2, with 7 nucleotides matching TRBD2. The length of the CDR3 is 17 residues. With V trimmed by 3 bases and J by 4 bases, 12 bases remained unmatched. Per the germline V gene, CDR1 is SGHAT and CDR2 is FQNNGV. Drawing the rest from reference TRBV11-2 and TRBJ2-1, the complete variable domain is EAGVAQSPRYKIIEKRQSVAFWCNPISGHATLYWYQQILGQGPKLLIQFQNNGVVDDSQLPKDRFSAERLKGVDSTLKIQPAKLEDSAVYLCASSFGTIGRMYNEQFFGPGTRLTVL.

The V and J genes are TRBV25-1 and TRBJ2-3, with 9 bases lining up with TRBD2. The germline CDR1 and CDR2 sequences are MGHDK and SYGVNS. The V segment lost 2 bases and the J segment 2 bases; nucleotides outside the gene matches: 8. This CDR3 is 17 amino acids long. The CDR3 DNA is TGTGCCAGCAGTGAACAAAGCGGGGGGTGGGTCACAGATACGCAGTATTTT. It specifies CASSEQSGGWVTDTQYF.